The next 18 T cell receptor beta chains were all read from a single sample in a study of Graves' ophthalmopathy and Graves' hyperthyroidism. Investigators amplified TCR beta CDR3 regions from RNA transcripts. An opening RT-PCR round employed HTBI primers and preceded a second-round multiplex PCR. MiXCR, applied by TCRdb to the multiplex PCR reads, yields one record per CDR3 protein. The sample has hundreds of thousands of distinct CDR3 sequences, around 50% seen once. The source material was peripheral blood. The source is an adult man with Graves' ophthalmopathy.

This chain joins TRBV19 and TRBJ1-5; 7 nucleotides match TRBD1. Trimming cost V 3 bases and J 6 bases; bases outside gene matches: 8. Per the germline V gene, CDR1 is LNHDA and CDR2 is SQIVND (reference sequence). The CDR3 loop spans 15 amino acids. In DNA, the CDR3 is TGTGCCAGTAGTATCTCGCGCAGGGGGACTCAGCCCCAGCATTTT. It translates to CASSISRRGTQPQHF.

The chain uses TRBV30 and TRBJ1-5, with D tentatively TRBD1 (5 bases). The ends were cut back, 2 bases at V and 3 bases at J, with 11 bases in the middle. In germline, CDR1 is GTSNPN, CDR2 SVGIG (reference sequence). The CDR3 has 14 residues. The CDR3: CAWSKGLSNQPQHF. CDR3 bases: TGTGCCTGGAGTAAGGGACTTTCCAATCAGCCCCAGCATTTT.

The chain is built from TRBV5-1 and TRBJ2-7, with a possible D match to TRBD2 (5 bases). V lost 2 bases and J lost 3, with 15 bases in between. Germline V gives CDR1 SGHRS, CDR2 YFSETQ. This CDR3 comprises 15 residues. The CDR3 spells CASSFGLGAIYEQYF. CDR3 sequence (DNA): TGCGCCAGCAGCTTTGGACTGGGAGCGATCTACGAGCAGTACTTC.

This chain joins TRBV6-6 and TRBJ2-2; D may correspond to TRBD1 or TRBD2 (6 bases each). There are 15 residues in the CDR3. Germline CDR1 and CDR2: MNHNY and SVGAGI (reference sequence). V lost 2 bases and J lost 4, with 11 bases in between. CDR3 in amino acids: CASSYPGAGTGELFF. Written as DNA, the CDR3 is TGTGCCAGCAGTTACCCGGGGGCGGGCACCGGGGAGCTGTTTTTT.

This clonotype was found once. The chain carries TRBV2 and TRBJ1-2; 10 bases are a match to TRBD1. V was pared by 5 bases and J by 8 bases, with 8 bases of the junction left unmatched. This CDR3 contains 14 residues. The germline CDR1 and CDR2 sequences are SNHLY and FYNNEI. The CDR3 here is CASSTGTGERGYTF. CDR3 nucleotides: TGTGCCAGCAGTACCGGGACAGGGGAGAGGGGCTACACCTTC.

The chain joins TRBV24-1 to TRBJ1-5, with 8 bases identical to TRBD1. The CDR3 loop spans 16 amino acids. V shed 2 bases and J 8 bases; nucleotides not matched to a gene: 10. The germline V gene has CDR1 KGHDR and CDR2 SFDVKD. The DNA of the CDR3 is TGTGCCACCAGTGATTCGGGCAGGGGGCAGTTTGAGCCCCAGCATTTT. Translated, it gives CATSDSGRGQFEPQHF.

This clonotype was recorded a few times. This chain joins TRBV19 and TRBJ1-2, with a weak D call TRBD1 (6 bases). The V gene lost 7 bases and the J gene lost 3 bases, with 15 bases spanning the gap. The germline V gene encodes CDR1 LNHDA and CDR2 SQIVND (reference sequence). The CDR3 totals 14 residues. CDR3: CASIEQGGDYGYTF. The CDR3 nucleotides are TGTGCCAGTATAGAACAGGGTGGCGACTATGGCTACACCTTC. Based on the CDR3 plus reference TRBV19 and TRBJ1-2, the full variable domain is DGGITQSPKYLFRKEGQNVTLSCEQNLNHDAMYWYRQDPGQGLRLIYYSQIVNDFQKGDIAEGYSVSREKKESFPLTVTSAQKNPTAFYLCASIEQGGDYGYTFGSGTRLTVV.

This clonotype was counted a single time. A junction boundary mismatches the germline segment, possibly from a read error. V and J are TRBV7-2 and TRBJ2-6; TRBD1 agrees at 12 bases. The CDR3 covers 17 residues. Germline V gives CDR1 SGHTA, CDR2 FQGNSA. CDR3 amino acids: CASSPGDRGRGANVLTF. DNA of the CDR3: TGTGCCAGCAGCCCAGGGGACAGGGGGCGTGGGGCTAACGTCCTGACTTTC.

The chain has TRBV5-5 and TRBJ1-5, with 8 nucleotides matching TRBD1. This CDR3 is built from 16 residues. Germline values: CDR1 SGHKS, CDR2 YYEKEE (reference sequence). V shed 5 bases, J shed 7 bases, and the junction held 14 bases outside the gene matches. The CDR3 reads CASRDRGLQGGQPQHF. CDR3 nucleotide sequence: TGTGCCAGCAGAGACAGGGGACTGCAGGGCGGGCAGCCCCAGCATTTT.

This chain connects TRBV12-3 or TRBV12-4 to TRBJ2-7; D is undetermined. The CDR3 consists of 14 residues. With 6 bases removed from V and 5 bases from J, the gap between germline ends came to 17 bases. CDR3 protein: CASSAISGRDEQYF. The CDR3 bases are TGTGCCAGCAGCGCAATCTCAGGTAGAGACGAGCAGTACTTC.

This chain connects TRBV20-1 to TRBJ1-2; TRBD1 matches 7 bases. This CDR3 comprises 17 residues. Germline loops: CDR1 DFQATT, CDR2 SNEGSKA (reference sequence). Trimming at V came to 0 bases and at J to 4 bases, leaving 14 bases not matched to a gene. The CDR3 loop is CSARDLSRQGKSYGYTF. CDR3 nucleotides: TGCAGTGCTAGAGATCTATCCCGACAGGGAAAGAGCTATGGCTACACCTTC.

A few counts support this clonotype. The CDR3 DNA follows: TGTGCCAGCAGTTCCCATCAAGTAAACACCATATATTTT. It specifies CASSSHQVNTIYF. The chain carries TRBV12-3 or TRBV12-4 and TRBJ1-3; D is undetermined. The V end lost 4 bases, the J end lost 6 bases, and 10 bases lay between the germline ends. The CDR3 covers 13 residues.

This clonotype was detected once. This chain links TRBV6-9 with TRBJ2-7; D remains unclear. CDR3 length: 15 residues. Germline V gene lookup returns CDR1 MNHGY and CDR2 SVAAGI. Between the trimmed V and J ends, which lost 6 bases and 6 bases, there was a span of 21 bases. This CDR3 reads CASSWRSRSSSEQYF. The DNA for the CDR3 is TGTGCCAGCAGCTGGAGATCCAGGTCGAGCTCCGAGCAGTACTTC.

The chain has TRBV7-8 and TRBJ1-1; D remains ambiguous. The CDR3 has 13 residues. The germline gives CDR1 SGHVS, CDR2 FQNEAQ. V lost 6 bases and J lost 1, with 9 bases in between. The chain's CDR3 is CASRAGRNTEAFF. Here the CDR3 DNA reads TGTGCCAGCAGAGCAGGACGGAACACTGAAGCTTTCTTT.

The chain is built from TRBV13 and TRBJ2-7; 7 positions match TRBD1. Germline assignment: CDR1 PRHDT and CDR2 FYEKMQ (reference sequence). This CDR3 is 14 amino acids long. V trimming: 5 bases; J trimming: 4 bases; junction bases outside the gene matches: 8. The CDR3 nucleotides read TGTGCCAGCAGCCCTCCGGGACAGTCTTACGAGCAGTACTTC. Protein: CASSPPGQSYEQYF. Combining the CDR3 with reference TRBV13 and TRBJ2-7 gives the whole variable domain AAGVIQSPRHLIKEKRETATLKCYPIPRHDTVYWYQQGPGQDPQFLISFYEKMQSDKGSIPDRFSAQQFSDYHSELNMSSLELGDSALYFCASSPPGQSYEQYFGPGTRLTVT.

This sequence joins TRBV7-2 and TRBJ2-7; D is unclear. CDR3 length: 11 amino acids. Germline V lookup: CDR1 SGHTA, CDR2 FQGNSA. The V gene lost 1 base and the J gene lost 6 bases, with 4 bases spanning the gap. CDR3 sequence reads: CASSLVVEQYF. CDR3 bases: TGTGCCAGCAGCTTAGTTGTCGAGCAGTACTTC.

The table lists this clonotype with a count of one. This may arise from a read error, as a much more abundant clone is one base away. The chain joins TRBV29-1 to TRBJ1-4; possibly TRBD1 for D (5 bases). Germline loops: CDR1 SQVTM, CDR2 ANQGSEA. The V end lost 4 bases, the J end lost 8 bases, and 8 bases lay between the germline ends. The CDR3 contains 11 residues. The CDR3: CSVGGGEKLFF. In DNA form, the CDR3 reads TGCAGCGTTGGCGGGGGGGAAAAACTGTTTTTT.

This clonotype was counted between two and nine times. The chain joins TRBV19 to TRBJ1-2; D unclear. The CDR3 runs 12 residues. Germline CDR1 reads LNHDA; CDR2 reads SQIVND (reference sequence). V was cut by 8 bases and J by 4 bases, with 11 bases left in between. CDR3 sequence: CASCTEPYGYTF. For the CDR3, the DNA is TGTGCCAGTTGTACAGAACCCTATGGCTACACCTTC. The full variable domain, with the rest looked up from reference TRBV19 and TRBJ1-2, is DGGITQSPKYLFRKEGQNVTLSCEQNLNHDAMYWYRQDPGQGLRLIYYSQIVNDFQKGDIAEGYSVSREKKESFPLTVTSAQKNPTAFYLCASCTEPYGYTFGSGTRLTVV.